This entry concerns a single T cell receptor (beta chain). This sample stems from a study of long-term antiretroviral therapy in people with HIV. About the study: A decade or so separates the oldest specimens from the later 2015 immediate-ART recommendation.

Germline values: CDR1 SGHDN, CDR2 FVKESK. Between the trimmed V and J ends, which lost 5 bases and 5 bases, there was a span of 16 bases. CDR3 length: 14 amino acids. Survey-level immunoSEQ v3.0 assays were run. Clones were read by immunoSEQ multiplex PCR, and TCRdb kept only the in-frame ones, dropping some. The sample shows some 29,000 clones, around nine tenths of them seen only once. V usage is TRBV14 and J usage is TRBJ2-7; D call uncertain. This specimen was unsorted PBMCs, taken 0.5 years after starting antiretroviral therapy. This receptor was taken from a woman aged 18-35 years with HIV. DNA for the CDR3: TGTGCCAGCAGCTACCGTTCCACTGGCCACGAGCAGTACTTC. Residues: CASSYRSTGHEQYF.